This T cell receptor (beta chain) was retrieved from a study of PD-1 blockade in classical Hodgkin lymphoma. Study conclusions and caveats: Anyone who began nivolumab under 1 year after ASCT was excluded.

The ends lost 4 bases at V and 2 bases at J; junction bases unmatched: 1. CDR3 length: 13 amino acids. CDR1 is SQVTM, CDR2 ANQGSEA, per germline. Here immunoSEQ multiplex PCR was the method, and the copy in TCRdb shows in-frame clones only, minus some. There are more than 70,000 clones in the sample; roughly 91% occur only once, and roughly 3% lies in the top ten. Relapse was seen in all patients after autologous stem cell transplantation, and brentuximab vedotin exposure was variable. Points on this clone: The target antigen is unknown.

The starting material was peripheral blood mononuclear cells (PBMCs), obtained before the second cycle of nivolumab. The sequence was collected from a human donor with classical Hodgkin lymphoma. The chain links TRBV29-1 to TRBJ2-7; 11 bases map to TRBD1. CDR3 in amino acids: CSVGDRGAYEQYF. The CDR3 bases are TGCAGCGTTGGGGACAGGGGGGCCTACGAGCAGTACTTC.